The 29 T cell receptor beta chains in this list originate from one sample, sequenced in a study of CD8+ T cells in alopecia areata (dated by TCRdb to the late 2010s). Library prep was done by the immunoSEQ multiplex PCR assay. To provide template for TCR sequencing, every sample had RNA extracted and reverse transcribed into cDNA. TCRdb holds this immuneACCESS table with in-frame rearrangements only. Some clones are missing; in checked studies, unresolved V genes explain under half, and the rest has no known cause. This sample lists around 140,000 clones; approximately 50% were detected once. The ten largest account for about 1% of the sample. The time point label of this sample denotes: baseline before oral tofacitinib. Source: CD4+ T cells sorted from blood, taken at week 0. Receptor source: a human donor with alopecia areata.

The chain is built from TRBV11-2 and TRBJ1-2, with D perhaps TRBD1 (6 bases). Per the germline V gene, CDR1 is SGHAT and CDR2 is FQNNGV. The CDR3 runs to 14 residues. The V end lost 1 base, the J end lost 3 bases, and 9 bases lay between the germline ends. CDR3 DNA: TGTGCCAGCAGCTTAGGTACAGGGCACTATGGCTACACCTTC. Residues: CASSLGTGHYGYTF.

This clone was detected only a few times. The chain couples TRBV5-4 to TRBJ2-1, with D tentatively TRBD1 (5 bases). V dropped 3 bases and J dropped 7 bases, with 26 bases sitting between them. CDR1 is SGHNT and CDR2 is YYREEE in the germline V gene (reference sequence). CDR3 length: 18 amino acids. The CDR3 DNA follows: TGTGCCAGCAGCTCCTTGTCCGGCAGTTCCAGCAGGGCGAATGAGCAGTTCTTC. Its protein product is CASSSLSGSSSRANEQFF.

This clone was recorded only once. V and J are TRBV19 and TRBJ1-2, with TRBD1 matching 7 bases. The CDR3 runs 14 residues. CDR1 is LNHDA and CDR2 is SQIVND in the germline V gene (reference sequence). The junction had 3 bases not matched to a gene; V was cut back by 5 bases and J by 0 bases. The CDR3 region is CASSPRGSNYGYTF. The CDR3 DNA is TGTGCCAGTAGTCCCAGGGGGTCTAACTATGGCTACACCTTC.

The CDR3 DNA sequence: TGCAGCGTTGACCGGGCTAGCTGGGAGACCCAGTACTTC. As protein: CSVDRASWETQYF. The V call is TRBV29-1, the J call TRBJ2-5; TRBD2 might be the D (5 bases). The germline V gene encodes CDR1 SQVTM and CDR2 ANQGSEA. The CDR3 length is 13 residues. V was shortened by 3 bases and J by 5 bases, with 13 bases between the two germline ends.

V and J are TRBV6-5 and TRBJ2-7; 7 bases are a match to TRBD2. V was clipped by 6 bases and J by 0 bases; unmatched bases: 5. This CDR3 has 14 amino acids. CDR1 is MNHEY and CDR2 is SVGAGI in the germline V gene. CDR3 sequence (DNA): TGTGCCAGCAGGTTTAGCGGGCGCTCCTACGAGCAGTACTTC. Protein sequence: CASRFSGRSYEQYF.

J is TRBJ2-7 and V is TRBV10-3; perhaps TRBD1 as D (5 bases). The CDR3 loop spans 14 amino acids. Germline CDR1 ENHRY, CDR2 SYGVKD. V dropped 3 bases and J dropped 6 bases, with 15 bases sitting between them. The CDR3 coding sequence is TGTGCCATCAGTGATCGGCAGGGTAGGCTCGAGCAGTACTTC. It codes for CAISDRQGRLEQYF.

V and J are TRBV27 and TRBJ2-4; 10 nucleotides match TRBD1. V shed 9 bases and J 7 bases; nucleotides not matched to a gene: 9. There are 14 residues in the CDR3. Germline loops: CDR1 MNHEY, CDR2 SMNVEV (reference sequence). The CDR3 DNA reads as TGTGCCAGATCGGGGACAGGGGCGAGGAACATTCAGTACTTC. Protein product: CARSGTGARNIQYF.

This chain links TRBV6-1 with TRBJ2-1; D is uncertain. CDR1 and CDR2 from the germline V gene are MNHNS and SASEGT. This CDR3 is 13 amino acids long. V lost 5 bases and J lost 10, with 15 bases in between. CDR3 residues: CASSSRVVGEQFF. The CDR3 DNA sequence: TGTGCCAGCAGTTCTCGGGTTGTGGGGGAGCAGTTCTTC.

The chain has TRBV5-4 and TRBJ2-5; 7 bases align to TRBD2. Germline CDR1 and CDR2: SGHNT and YYREEE (reference sequence). With V trimmed by 4 bases and J by 5 bases, 5 bases remained unmatched. The CDR3 runs to 13 residues. The CDR3 DNA sequence: TGTGCCAGCAGCCGGGACGGGGGGGAGACCCAGTACTTC. It translates to CASSRDGGETQYF.

The chain employs TRBV25-1 and TRBJ1-1; the match to TRBD1 covers 11 bases. This CDR3 is 15 amino acids long. The germline gives CDR1 MGHDK, CDR2 SYGVNS. V shed 7 bases, J shed 3 bases, and the junction held 7 bases outside the gene matches. The CDR3 nucleotides are TGTGCCAGCAACGGGGACAGGGGGGCGTACACTGAAGCTTTCTTT. Encoded protein: CASNGDRGAYTEAFF.

This clone occurred once. This rearrangement joins TRBV29-1 to TRBJ2-5; D not certain. CDR3 length equals 11 residues. The V gene's germline CDR1 is SQVTM and CDR2 ANQGSEA. CDR3 in amino acids: CISSLGETQYF. The CDR3, as DNA: TGCATCTCGAGTTTAGGAGAGACCCAGTACTTC.

In this sample, this clone turned up a few times. This rearrangement joins TRBV7-8 to TRBJ2-7; D is unclear. Germline CDR1 SGHVS, CDR2 FQNEAQ. V was cut by 10 bases and J by 4 bases, with 11 bases left in between. The CDR3 spans 11 residues. CDR3 amino acids: CATAKEYEQYF. The CDR3 DNA sequence: TGTGCCACGGCCAAAGAGTACGAGCAGTACTTC.

In its sample, this clone was seen a few times. This chain connects TRBV5-1 to TRBJ2-1, with D possibly being TRBD2 (6 bases). CDR3 length equals 13 residues. V lost 7 bases to trimming and J lost 8 bases, with 16 bases between them. Per the germline V gene, CDR1 is SGHRS and CDR2 is YFSETQ. The CDR3 region has the DNA TGCGCCAGCGCAGCGGGCATTCAGGATGAGCAGTTCTTC. It encodes CASAAGIQDEQFF.

This clone has only a few counts. This chain connects TRBV5-1 to TRBJ1-1; a possible D gene is TRBD1 (5 bases). CDR1 and CDR2 (germline): SGHRS, YFSETQ. Deletions cut 4 bases from V and 1 base from J, with 5 bases between. The CDR3 extends over 12 amino acids. In DNA, the CDR3 is TGCGCCAGCAGCGGACAGAACACTGAAGCTTTCTTT. It translates to CASSGQNTEAFF.

In its sample, this clone was seen a few times. The chain is built from TRBV11-2 and TRBJ2-7; 8 bases agree with TRBD1. The ends lost 8 bases at V and 5 bases at J; junction bases unmatched: 11. Germline V gene sequence: CDR1 SGHAT, CDR2 FQNNGV. This CDR3 has 14 amino acids. The CDR3 DNA sequence: TGTGCCAGCGCCAAGACAGGGGCGAAAAACGAGCAGTACTTC. It is translated as CASAKTGAKNEQYF.

The chain has TRBV2 and TRBJ2-1, with D tentatively TRBD1 (5 bases). V was clipped by 4 bases and J by 10 bases, with 11 bases between them. This CDR3 is 12 amino acids long. CDR1 is SNHLY, CDR2 FYNNEI, per germline. In DNA, the CDR3 is TGTGCCAGCAGTGTCGGGTGGACAGAGCAGTTCTTC. Protein product: CASSVGWTEQFF.

This clone turned up a few times. The CDR3 protein is CSVEFPSGTDTQYF. The CDR3 region has the DNA TGCAGCGTTGAATTTCCTAGCGGGACAGATACGCAGTATTTT. The chain links TRBV29-1 to TRBJ2-3; 8 bases match TRBD2. Trimming took 2 bases from V and 3 from J; bases not matched to a gene: 4. Germline lookup yields CDR1 SQVTM and CDR2 ANQGSEA. The CDR3 spans 14 residues.

This clone was observed a handful of times. The chain is built from TRBV29-1 and TRBJ1-1; no reliable D call. Germline V gives CDR1 SQVTM, CDR2 ANQGSEA. This CDR3 contains 10 residues. V lost 4 bases and J lost 11, with 11 bases in between. DNA of the CDR3: TGCAGCGTTGGCGGACCGGAGGCTTTCTTT. Amino acid sequence: CSVGGPEAFF. Drawing the rest from reference TRBV29-1 and TRBJ1-1, the complete variable domain is SAVISQKPSRDICQRGTSLTIQCQVDSQVTMMFWYRQQPGQSLTLIATANQGSEATYESGFVIDKFPISRPNLTFSTLTVSNMSPEDSSIYLCSVGGPEAFFGQGTRLTVV.

The chain is built from TRBV5-1 and TRBJ2-1, with D perhaps TRBD2 (6 bases). Germline V CDR1 and CDR2: SGHRS, YFSETQ. The CDR3 sequence is 14 residues long. V gave up 0 bases and J gave up 14 bases, with 18 bases separating them. This CDR3 is CASSLARTGVDKFF. DNA for the CDR3: TGCGCCAGCAGCTTGGCCCGGACGGGAGTAGACAAGTTCTTC.

This sequence joins TRBV7-8 and TRBJ1-5; possible D gene TRBD1, 6 bases. Trimming removed 3 bases from V and 5 bases from J, with 17 bases in between. Germline assignment: CDR1 SGHVS and CDR2 FQNEAQ. This CDR3 has 16 residues. CDR3 nucleotide sequence: TGTGCCAGCAGCTTTGGACATTTAAAGGGGGATCAGCCCCAGCATTTT. It is translated as CASSFGHLKGDQPQHF.

The rearrangement joins TRBV5-1 to TRBJ2-1; maybe TRBD2 (6 bases). The CDR3 has 16 amino acids. Trimming left V 4 bases short and J 1 base short, with 15 bases between. CDR1 is SGHRS and CDR2 is YFSETQ in the germline V gene. CDR3 amino acids: CASSPAAGGSYNEQFF. The CDR3 coding sequence is TGCGCCAGCAGCCCAGCAGCGGGTGGTTCCTACAATGAGCAGTTCTTC. The full variable domain, in which reference TRBV5-1 and TRBJ2-1 provide the parts outside the CDR3, is KAGVTQTPRYLIKTRGQQVTLSCSPISGHRSVSWYQQTPGQGLQFLFEYFSETQRNKGNFPGRFSGRQFSNSRSEMNVSTLELGDSALYLCASSPAAGGSYNEQFFGPGTRLTVL.

The chain combines TRBV2 with TRBJ2-1, with a tentative D call TRBD2 (6 bases). This CDR3 comprises 12 residues. Germline V gene lookup returns CDR1 SNHLY and CDR2 FYNNEI. Deletions cut 4 bases from V and 10 bases from J, with 11 bases between. CDR3 sequence (DNA): TGTGCCAGCAGTGCGGAGGGCCCCGAGCAGTTCTTC. Amino acids: CASSAEGPEQFF. Variable domain in full (rest from reference TRBV2 and TRBJ2-1): EPEVTQTPSHQVTQMGQEVILRCVPISNHLYFYWYRQILGQKVEFLVSFYNNEISEKSEIFDDQFSVERPDGSNFTLKIRSTKLEDSAMYFCASSAEGPEQFFGPGTRLTVL.

Of note for this clone: A far larger clone is only one base removed, so a read error is likely. V is TRBV25-1 and J is TRBJ1-1; weak D call: TRBD1 (5 bases). The CDR3 loop spans 11 amino acids. Germline V gene sequence: CDR1 MGHDK, CDR2 SYGVNS. V dropped 8 bases and J dropped 4 bases, with 8 bases sitting between them. The CDR3 here is CASSRGTEAFF. The CDR3 coding sequence is TGTGCCAGCTCAAGGGGCACTGAAGCTTTCTTT.

The table lists this clone with a few counts. The chain couples TRBV30 to TRBJ2-1; 9 nucleotides line up with TRBD1. Germline CDR1 is GTSNPN and CDR2 is SVGIG (reference sequence). V dropped 3 bases and J dropped 13; count of bases not matched to a gene: 16. The CDR3 is 15 amino acids. CDR3: CAWSETGGSGTRQFF. CDR3 sequence (DNA): TGTGCCTGGAGCGAGACAGGGGGGAGCGGGACGAGACAGTTCTTC.

This clone came up a few times. The gene calls are TRBV30 and TRBJ1-4; possible D gene TRBD1, 6 bases. Trimming removed 6 bases at V and 5 bases at J, with 19 bases between. The CDR3 loop spans 15 amino acids. Germline V gives CDR1 GTSNPN, CDR2 SVGIG (reference sequence). Here the CDR3 reads CACRKGLQGNEKLFF. The CDR3, as DNA: TGTGCCTGCCGAAAAGGTCTGCAGGGGAATGAAAAACTGTTTTTT.

This clone has only a few counts. This sequence joins TRBV5-1 and TRBJ2-7, with 8 bases matching TRBD2. Germline CDR1 SGHRS, CDR2 YFSETQ. J was trimmed by 4 bases and V by 4 bases; bases with no gene match: 4. The CDR3 has 13 amino acids. The CDR3 DNA reads as TGCGCCAGCAGCGACTTAGCGGGATACGAGCAGTACTTC. Its protein product is CASSDLAGYEQYF.

Details on this clone: This sample also contains other DNA sequences that code for the same CDR3. The chain employs TRBV30 and TRBJ1-2, with D hard to call. The CDR3 is 13 residues long. Deletions cut 0 bases from V and 2 bases from J, with 7 bases between. CDR1 is GTSNPN, CDR2 SVGIG, per germline (reference sequence). CDR3 region: CAWSVSRNYGYTF. The CDR3 DNA follows: TGTGCCTGGAGTGTGAGCCGAAACTATGGCTACACCTTC.

Regarding this clone: Distinct nucleotide sequences in the sample also encode this CDR3. This rearrangement joins TRBV29-1 to TRBJ1-1; no clear D. CDR3 size: 13 residues. The V end lost 6 bases, the J end lost 0 bases, and 11 bases lay between the germline ends. CDR1 is SQVTM and CDR2 is ANQGSEA in the germline V gene. The CDR3 loop is CSVQGRMNTEAFF. CDR3 nucleotide sequence: TGCAGCGTCCAAGGACGGATGAACACTGAAGCTTTCTTT.

With regard to this clone: Given a much more abundant clone one base away, this may be a read error. J is TRBJ2-7 and V is TRBV7-9, with D unresolved. The CDR3 sequence is 16 residues long. Germline assignment: CDR1 SEHNR and CDR2 FQNEAQ (reference sequence). CDR3 coding DNA: TGTGCCGGCAGCACCCTTTGGGCAGAGAGTTCCTACGAGCAGTACTTC. This translates into CAGSTLWAESSYEQYF.